This T cell receptor (beta chain) was obtained from a study of tumor T cells in aggressive B-cell lymphoma. TCRdb's table, derived via immunoSEQ multiplex PCR, lists solely in-frame clones and lacks some. The sample has more than 3,000 clones; 85% are singletons. This CDR3 has 11 amino acids. V dropped 8 bases and J dropped 3 bases, with 8 bases sitting between them. Germline values: CDR1 SQVTM, CDR2 ANQGSEA. The TCR originated in an adult with diffuse large B cell lymphoma. Source material: tumor tissue. The rearrangement links TRBV29-1 to TRBJ2-1; D unresolved. This chain's CDR3 is CSFDIYNEQFF. CDR3 bases: TGCAGCTTCGACATCTACAATGAGCAGTTCTTC.